Below are 24 T cell receptor beta chains sequenced from a single sample in a study of blood T cell repertoires in COVID-19. Clones were read by immunoSEQ multiplex PCR, and TCRdb kept only the in-frame ones, dropping some. The table lists about 140,000 clones, approximately 90% of them singletons, with approximately 10% in the top ten. Sequenced: peripheral blood. Every receptor here comes from an elderly woman with acute or convalescent COVID-19.

The chain carries TRBV3-1 (or the pseudogene TRBV3-2) and TRBJ1-5; possible D gene TRBD1, 5 bases. The CDR3 is 16 amino acids. The V gene lost 3 bases and the J gene lost 4 bases, with 16 bases spanning the gap. Germline values: CDR1 LGHDT, CDR2 YNNKEL (reference sequence). CDR3 residues: CASSHLRVGVNQPQHF. CDR3 bases: TGTGCCAGCAGCCACCTCAGGGTAGGAGTAAATCAGCCCCAGCATTTT.

V gene TRBV6-5 combines with J gene TRBJ1-2; tentative D call: TRBD1 (5 bases). Germline CDR1 reads MNHEY; CDR2 reads SVGAGI. This CDR3 has 16 residues. Trimming cost V 0 bases and J 0 bases, with 11 bases left between them. The CDR3 DNA follows: TGTGCCAGCAGTTACTCCGACAGAAAAACTAACTATGGCTACACCTTC. Translated: CASSYSDRKTNYGYTF.

This chain connects TRBV9 to TRBJ1-3; 8 bases fit TRBD1. Per the germline V gene, CDR1 is SGDLS and CDR2 is YYNGEE. The CDR3 is made up of 15 amino acids. The trim removed 4 bases at V and 0 bases at J, leaving 3 bases unmatched. CDR3 amino acids: CASSPGTGSGNTIYF. The CDR3 bases are TGTGCCAGCAGCCCAGGGACAGGCTCTGGAAACACCATATATTTT.

V and J are TRBV29-1 and TRBJ1-2; 7 nucleotides line up with TRBD1. This CDR3 has 14 amino acids. Germline V CDR1 and CDR2: SQVTM, ANQGSEA. V lost 6 bases to trimming and J lost 0 bases; unmatched junction nucleotides: 7. CDR3 DNA: TGCAGCGTCGCGGGACAGACAACTAACTATGGCTACACCTTC. Translated, it gives CSVAGQTTNYGYTF.

The chain is built from TRBV6-5 and TRBJ1-4, with 9 bases identical to TRBD1. J gave up 7 bases and V 6 bases, and 9 bases lay outside the gene matches. Looked up from germline, CDR1 is MNHEY and CDR2 is SVGAGI. The CDR3 length is 15 residues. The CDR3 DNA reads as TGTGCCAGCAGCTCGACGACAGGGGGGAGTGAAAAACTGTTTTTT. This gives the protein CASSSTTGGSEKLFF.

V usage is TRBV2 and J usage is TRBJ1-4, with D possibly matching TRBD1 (5 bases). CDR1 SNHLY and CDR2 FYNNEI come from the germline V gene. Trimming stripped 3 bases from V and 3 bases from J, with 8 bases between. CDR3 length equals 14 residues. CDR3 in amino acids: CASSDRVPNEKLFF. CDR3 DNA sequence: TGTGCCAGCAGTGACAGGGTCCCTAATGAAAAACTGTTTTTT.

The V and J genes are TRBV6-5 and TRBJ2-2, with no clear D. The CDR3 is 13 residues long. V lost 1 base and J lost 5, with 5 bases in between. Germline V gives CDR1 MNHEY, CDR2 SVGAGI. The CDR3 reads CASSYFPTGELFF. CDR3 DNA sequence: TGTGCCAGCAGTTACTTCCCAACCGGGGAGCTGTTTTTT.

This sequence joins TRBV28 and TRBJ2-7; TRBD1 matches 7 bases. The trim removed 7 bases at V and 3 bases at J, leaving 6 bases unmatched. Germline CDR1 reads MDHEN; CDR2 reads SYDVKM. The CDR3 sequence is 13 residues long. The CDR3, as DNA: TGTGCCAGCACCCGGGACAGCTTCTACGAGCAGTACTTC. Encoded protein: CASTRDSFYEQYF.

This rearrangement joins TRBV6-9 to TRBJ2-5; perhaps TRBD2 as D (7 bases). Trimming cost V 11 bases and J 1 base, with 23 bases left between them. CDR3 length: 16 amino acids. The germline V gene encodes CDR1 MNHGY and CDR2 SVAAGI. The CDR3 here is CAVRPRGGGCQETQYF. DNA of the CDR3: TGTGCCGTCCGACCTCGAGGGGGGGGATGCCAAGAGACCCAGTACTTC.

J is TRBJ2-3 and V is TRBV5-1; 7 bases agree with TRBD1. CDR3 size: 15 residues. The J segment lost 1 base and the V segment lost 0 bases, leaving 2 bases of the junction unmatched. Germline V gene lookup returns CDR1 SGHRS and CDR2 YFSETQ. CDR3: CASSLEGTGTDTQYF. The CDR3 DNA sequence: TGCGCCAGCAGCTTGGAAGGGACAGGCACAGATACGCAGTATTTT.

This clone is a singleton in its sample. The chain joins TRBV12-5 to TRBJ2-1, with 11 bases identical to TRBD2. Trimming took 6 bases from V and 7 from J; bases not matched to a gene: 8. The germline V gene has CDR1 LGHNT and CDR2 FRNRAP. The CDR3 has 15 amino acids. The CDR3 protein is CASGQLAGAGNEQFF. DNA for the CDR3: TGTGCTAGTGGACAACTAGCGGGGGCGGGTAATGAGCAGTTCTTC.

V and J are TRBV7-8 and TRBJ2-7; 9 bases agree with TRBD1. The CDR3 sequence is 12 residues long. The V gene end was trimmed by 5 bases and the J gene end by 9 bases; junction bases not matched to a gene: 5. Germline V gives CDR1 SGHVS, CDR2 FQNEAQ. The CDR3 spells CASSTTGGGQYF. Written as DNA, the CDR3 is TGTGCCAGCAGCACTACAGGGGGCGGGCAGTACTTC.

The V call is TRBV5-1, the J call TRBJ1-3; D is unresolved. Germline V gives CDR1 SGHRS, CDR2 YFSETQ. CDR3 length: 14 residues. With 4 bases removed from V and 2 bases from J, the gap between germline ends came to 10 bases. The CDR3 DNA reads TGCGCCAGCAGCCCAACAGTTACTGGAAACACCATATATTTT. Translation gives CASSPTVTGNTIYF.

V gene TRBV5-1 combines with J gene TRBJ1-1; D gene unclear. V shed 2 bases and J shed 7 bases, with 15 bases lying between them. The CDR3 runs to 14 residues. Germline V gene data show CDR1 as SGHRS and CDR2 as YFSETQ. The CDR3 reads CASSLQNPSYEAFF. CDR3 DNA sequence: TGCGCCAGCAGCTTACAGAATCCGAGTTATGAAGCTTTCTTT.

Here the CDR3 reads CASSLSGTLTNYGYTF. The CDR3, as DNA: TGTGCCAGCAGTTTATCCGGGACTCTTACTAACTATGGCTACACCTTC. The chain carries TRBV2 and TRBJ1-2; a weak D match, TRBD1 (5 bases). With 5 bases removed from V and 0 bases from J, the gap between germline ends came to 16 bases. CDR3 length: 16 residues. CDR1 is SNHLY, CDR2 FYNNEI, per germline.

The genes are TRBV5-1 and TRBJ1-6; D unresolved. This CDR3 is 14 amino acids long. CDR1 and CDR2 (germline): SGHRS, YFSETQ. Trimming took off 0 bases at V and 8 bases at J, with 9 bases between the two ends. The CDR3 reads CASSLEQNYSPLHF. The CDR3 DNA follows: TGCGCCAGCAGCTTGGAACAGAATTATTCACCCCTCCACTTT. Filled out from reference TRBV5-1 and TRBJ1-6, the complete variable domain reads KAGVTQTPRYLIKTRGQQVTLSCSPISGHRSVSWYQQTPGQGLQFLFEYFSETQRNKGNFPGRFSGRQFSNSRSEMNVSTLELGDSALYLCASSLEQNYSPLHFGNGTRLTVT.

The rearrangement uses TRBV11-2 and TRBJ2-1; 14 nucleotides match TRBD2. CDR1 and CDR2 (germline): SGHAT, FQNNGV. CDR3 length equals 15 residues. Trimming took 5 bases from V and 6 from J; bases not matched to a gene: 3. This CDR3 is CASSTGTSGGNEQFF. CDR3 coding DNA: TGTGCCAGCAGCACCGGGACTAGCGGGGGCAATGAGCAGTTCTTC.

The chain couples TRBV12-3 or TRBV12-4 to TRBJ1-2; the D gene is possibly TRBD1 (5 bases). This CDR3 is 13 amino acids long. The ends were cut back, 3 bases at V and 6 bases at J, with 11 bases in the middle. The DNA for the CDR3 is TGTGCCAGCAGTTTGTCAGGGTCGGATGGCTACACCTTC. It translates to CASSLSGSDGYTF.

V is TRBV4-2 and J is TRBJ1-1; TRBD1 might be the D (5 bases). The CDR3 is 15 residues long. The germline V and J ends were trimmed by 1 base and 6 bases, with 15 bases remaining between them. The V gene's germline CDR1 is LGHNA and CDR2 YNFKEQ. CDR3 bases: TGTGCCAGCAGCCAAGGGCAGGGAGGTGTCTCTGAAGCTTTCTTT. Protein sequence: CASSQGQGGVSEAFF.

The chain couples TRBV4-3 to TRBJ1-1; 11 bases map to TRBD1. This CDR3 has 14 amino acids. The trim removed 4 bases at V and 4 bases at J, leaving 2 bases unmatched. The germline CDR1 and CDR2 sequences are LGHNA and YSLEER. CDR3 nucleotide sequence: TGCGCCAGCAGCCCCGGGACAGGGGGCACTGAAGCTTTCTTT. Encoded protein: CASSPGTGGTEAFF.

This rearrangement joins TRBV6-6 to TRBJ2-1; no firm D call. The length of the CDR3 is 13 residues. Trimming removed 6 bases from V and 4 bases from J, with 10 bases in between. Germline CDR1 reads MNHNY; CDR2 reads SVGAGI (reference sequence). In DNA, the CDR3 is TGTGCCAGCAGGTCAGACAATTACAATGAGCAGTTCTTC. It is translated as CASRSDNYNEQFF.

This clone was counted only a few times. The J gene is TRBJ1-2, the V gene TRBV9; D perhaps matches TRBD1 (5 bases). Looked up from germline, CDR1 is SGDLS and CDR2 is YYNGEE. The CDR3 has 14 amino acids. V shed 4 bases and J shed 2 bases, with 12 bases lying between them. The CDR3 nucleotides read TGTGCCAGCAGCACCAGGACAACCAACTATGGCTACACCTTC. It encodes CASSTRTTNYGYTF.

The chain employs TRBV18 and TRBJ1-6; no clear D. Trimming shortened V by 2 bases and J by 7 bases, and 12 bases separated the two germline ends. Germline V gene data show CDR1 as KGHSH and CDR2 as LQKENI. This CDR3 has 15 residues. The CDR3 coding sequence is TGTGCCAGCTCACCAGGTTCGGGTAGGAATTCACCCCTCCACTTT. It is translated as CASSPGSGRNSPLHF.

The chain links TRBV3-1 (or the pseudogene TRBV3-2) to TRBJ1-6; no reliable D call. The CDR3 has 16 residues. CDR1 and CDR2 from the germline V gene are LGHDT and YNNKEL (reference sequence). With 4 bases removed from V and 0 bases from J, the gap between germline ends came to 10 bases. The DNA for the CDR3 is TGTGCCAGCAGCCGCTCCTGGAGCTCCTATAATTCACCCCTCCACTTT. This translates into CASSRSWSSYNSPLHF.